The 28 T cell receptor beta chains given below trace back to one sample, sequenced in a study of early T cells in non-severe SARS-CoV-2 infection. TCRdb ran MiXCR on the 5' RACE reads and lists one entry per CDR3 protein. Here the sample spans more than 65,000 distinct CDR3 sequences, over 3.5% being singletons. The sample in question was whole blood, obtained at baseline. Every receptor here comes from an adult who was a healthcare worker with PCR-confirmed SARS-CoV-2 infection or an uninfected control (not recorded which). The donor label of this sample is uncertain.

The V gene is TRBV10-3, the J gene TRBJ1-6; D is perhaps TRBD1 (6 bases). Trimming shortened V by 8 bases and J by 8 bases, and 10 bases separated the two germline ends. Germline CDR1 reads ENHRY; CDR2 reads SYGVKD. This CDR3 contains 12 residues. This CDR3 is CAIEDSYSPLHF. The CDR3 region has the DNA TGTGCCATCGAGGACAGCTATTCACCCCTCCACTTT.

This clonotype turned up a few times. The chain has TRBV12-3 or TRBV12-4 and TRBJ1-1, with a tentative D call TRBD1 (5 bases). The CDR3 is 14 residues long. Between the trimmed V and J ends, which lost 6 bases and 6 bases, there was a span of 17 bases. CDR3 DNA: TGTGCCAGCAGCCCTACAGGTCGGGCGGCTGAAGCTTTCTTT. The encoded protein is CASSPTGRAAEAFF.

V usage is TRBV6-5 and J usage is TRBJ2-7; 7 nucleotides agree with TRBD1. The CDR3 has 14 amino acids. The V gene's germline CDR1 is MNHEY and CDR2 SVGAGI. The V gene end was trimmed by 4 bases and the J gene end by 9 bases; junction bases not matched to a gene: 12. This CDR3 reads CASSSGQPLRGQYF. CDR3 bases: TGTGCCAGCAGTTCGGGACAGCCACTACGAGGGCAGTACTTC.

This clonotype has a handful of counts. The gene calls are TRBV6-1 and TRBJ2-4, with D possibly TRBD1 on 6 matching bases. Trimming removed 6 bases at V and 5 bases at J, with 17 bases between. The CDR3 covers 15 residues. Germline V CDR1 and CDR2: MNHNS, SASEGT. This chain's CDR3 is CASRRWDTQENIQYF. The CDR3 DNA reads as TGTGCCAGCAGGAGGTGGGACACCCAGGAAAACATTCAGTACTTC.

This clonotype was observed many times. CDR3 coding DNA: TGCAGTGCTAGAGATGGGACAGGGAACCCTTATAGCAATCAGCCCCAGCATTTT. It is translated as CSARDGTGNPYSNQPQHF. The rearrangement joins TRBV20-1 to TRBJ1-5; 9 bases map to TRBD1. Trimming removed 0 bases from V and 0 bases from J; junction bases left unmatched: 9. The CDR3 spans 18 residues. Per the germline V gene, CDR1 is DFQATT and CDR2 is SNEGSKA (reference sequence).

This clonotype appeared many times. The V and J genes are TRBV6-4 and TRBJ2-1, with TRBD2 identical over 11 bases. The CDR3 has 16 residues. Germline CDR1 reads MRHNA; CDR2 reads SNTAGT. Trimming removed 4 bases from V and 10 bases from J; junction bases left unmatched: 12. DNA for the CDR3: TGTGCCAGCAGTGCCTCAACTAGCGGGGGCTTATACGAGCAGTTCTTC. Protein sequence: CASSASTSGGLYEQFF.

At least ten counts were recorded for this clonotype. The rearrangement joins TRBV7-9 to TRBJ2-7; D not certain. Trimming left V 6 bases short and J 2 bases short, with 2 bases between. Germline CDR1 SEHNR, CDR2 FQNEAQ (reference sequence). This CDR3 has 10 amino acids. The CDR3 coding sequence is TGTGCCAGCAGTACCTACGAGCAGTACTTC. Amino acids: CASSTYEQYF.

Many counts were recorded for this clonotype. The chain has TRBV20-1 and TRBJ1-1, with D perhaps TRBD1 (6 bases). Trimming pared 6 bases from V and 1 base from J, leaving 9 bases between. The CDR3 sequence is 12 residues long. Germline values: CDR1 DFQATT, CDR2 SNEGSKA (reference sequence). CDR3 loop: CSATTGNTEAFF. CDR3 bases: TGCAGTGCAACGACAGGGAACACTGAAGCTTTCTTT.

Note on this clonotype: The DNA is left out, because the CDR3 cannot be placed on it with certainty; the CDR3 is given as TCRdb lists it. V and J are TRBV25-1 and TRBJ1-1; the D call TRBD1 from the table was never checked on the DNA. The CDR3 has 18 residues if both end residues are counted. Germline values: CDR1 MGHDK, CDR2 SYGVNS. CDR3 in amino acids: CASSDFGPGGGRGTEAFF.

In this sample, this clonotype turned up a few times. The chain couples TRBV27 to TRBJ1-6, with TRBD1 identical over 8 bases. J lost 3 bases, V lost 3 bases, and 1 base had no gene match. Germline CDR1 reads MNHEY; CDR2 reads SMNVEV (reference sequence). The CDR3 spans 15 residues. Written as DNA, the CDR3 is TGTGCCAGCAGTTTGACAGGGGTCTATAATTCACCCCTCCACTTT. Its protein product is CASSLTGVYNSPLHF.

This clonotype was seen many times. CDR3 in DNA: TGCAGTGCTATGACGTACGGCCCTGGGGCCAACGTCCTGACTTTC. Its translation: CSAMTYGPGANVLTF. V is TRBV20-1 and J is TRBJ2-6; D gene ambiguous. V lost 4 bases and J 2 bases, leaving 12 bases between the germline ends. The CDR3 length is 15 residues. CDR1 is DFQATT, CDR2 SNEGSKA, per germline (reference sequence).

This clonotype has a count of ten or more. CDR3 DNA: TGTGCCTCGCGGGGGCAAGAGACCCAGTACTTC. Protein product: CASRGQETQYF. This sequence joins TRBV10-3 and TRBJ2-5, with 7 bases matching TRBD2. J was trimmed by 2 bases and V by 11 bases; bases with no gene match: 2. Germline loops: CDR1 ENHRY, CDR2 SYGVKD. CDR3 length: 11 amino acids.

This clonotype was counted at least ten times. The chain joins TRBV9 to TRBJ1-1; D is unclear. Per the germline V gene, CDR1 is SGDLS and CDR2 is YYNGEE. Trimming took off 5 bases at V and 1 base at J, with 18 bases between the two ends. The CDR3 length is 16 residues. The CDR3 region is CASREPQPSTNTEAFF. The CDR3 DNA reads as TGTGCCAGCAGGGAGCCCCAGCCCAGTACGAACACTGAAGCTTTCTTT. The whole variable domain, remainder taken from reference TRBV9 and TRBJ1-1, is DSGVTQTPKHLITATGQRVTLRCSPRSGDLSVYWYQQSLDQGLQFLIQYYNGEERAKGNILERFSAQQFPDLHSELNLSSLELGDSALYFCASREPQPSTNTEAFFGQGTRLTVV.

This clonotype was picked up many times. This chain connects TRBV6-5 to TRBJ1-6; perhaps TRBD1 as D (5 bases). Germline V gene lookup returns CDR1 MNHEY and CDR2 SVGAGI. V was trimmed by 4 bases and J by 7 bases, leaving 11 bases between them. The CDR3 is made up of 14 amino acids. CDR3 sequence reads: CASSSGRGNSPLHF. The CDR3 nucleotides read TGTGCCAGCAGTTCCGGACGGGGGAATTCACCCCTCCACTTT.

CDR3 residues: CASSFGQGGTYEQYF. The DNA of the CDR3 is TGTGCCAGCAGCTTCGGACAGGGTGGCACCTACGAGCAGTACTTC. The V call is TRBV7-8, the J call TRBJ2-7; 8 bases align to TRBD1. V shed 3 bases and J 2 bases; nucleotides not matched to a gene: 6. Germline CDR1 SGHVS, CDR2 FQNEAQ. The CDR3 sequence is 15 residues long.

At least ten counts were recorded for this clonotype. The chain uses TRBV6-4 and TRBJ1-1; 7 positions agree with TRBD1. Germline V gene sequence: CDR1 MRHNA, CDR2 SNTAGT. With 5 bases clipped from V and 4 bases from J, the junction kept 22 bases outside the gene matches. The CDR3 runs 19 residues. In nucleotides, the CDR3 is TGTGCCAGCAGTCCCTCCCCATTTTCCCTTGACAGGGCGGGCACTGAAGCTTTCTTT. Its translation: CASSPSPFSLDRAGTEAFF.

Ten or more counts support this clonotype. This chain links TRBV7-8 with TRBJ2-5; a weak D match, TRBD1 (5 bases). CDR1 is SGHVS, CDR2 FQNEAQ, per germline. V lost 5 bases to trimming and J lost 5 bases, with 9 bases between them. The CDR3 extends over 12 amino acids. The DNA of the CDR3 is TGTGCCAGCAGCCCGAACAGGGAGACCCAGTACTTC. Residues: CASSPNRETQYF.

The rearrangement joins TRBV4-3 to TRBJ2-7; maybe TRBD1 (5 bases). The length of the CDR3 is 15 residues. The germline CDR1 and CDR2 sequences are LGHNA and YSLEER. Between the trimmed V and J ends, which lost 0 bases and 3 bases, there was a span of 12 bases. The CDR3 reads CASSQDRDRDYEQYF. CDR3 nucleotides: TGCGCCAGCAGCCAAGATCGCGACAGAGACTACGAGCAGTACTTC.

Ten or more counts support this clonotype. The V gene is TRBV7-8, the J gene TRBJ1-2; tentative D call: TRBD1 (5 bases). The CDR3 length is 19 residues. Trimming removed 7 bases from V and 4 bases from J, with 31 bases in between. Germline-derived CDR1 and CDR2 are SGHVS and FQNEAQ. CDR3 region: CASTDRLMGVLLLPYGYTF. Written as DNA, the CDR3 is TGTGCCAGCACGGACCGGCTGATGGGGGTCCTTCTTCTCCCCTATGGCTACACCTTC.

The V call is TRBV28, the J call TRBJ2-7; no definite D call. Germline V gene data show CDR1 as MDHEN and CDR2 as SYDVKM. The CDR3 covers 11 residues. V was trimmed by 6 bases and J by 0 bases, leaving 3 bases between them. CDR3 bases: TGTGCCAGCAGCAACTCCTACGAGCAGTACTTC. Protein: CASSNSYEQYF.

The table lists this clonotype with many counts. The gene calls are TRBV10-1 and TRBJ2-1, with 10 bases matching TRBD2. This CDR3 is built from 12 residues. The J segment lost 9 bases and the V segment lost 5 bases, leaving 1 base of the junction unmatched. Germline assignment: CDR1 WNHNN and CDR2 SYGVQD (reference sequence). The CDR3 sequence is CASSSGGAEQFF. CDR3 DNA sequence: TGCGCCAGCAGTAGCGGGGGGGCTGAGCAGTTCTTC.

This clonotype has ten or more counts. This CDR3 is CASSNGGANVLTF. The CDR3 region has the DNA TGTGCCAGCAGCAATGGGGGGGCCAACGTCCTGACTTTC. V is TRBV7-8 and J is TRBJ2-6; D unclear. Germline V CDR1 and CDR2: SGHVS, FQNEAQ. The CDR3 has 13 amino acids. V was trimmed by 5 bases and J by 4 bases, leaving 6 bases between them.

This clonotype showed up many times. The CDR3 region is CASRIRNTEAFF. CDR3 nucleotides: TGTGCCAGCAGAATCCGGAACACTGAAGCTTTCTTT. The chain joins TRBV12-3 or TRBV12-4 to TRBJ1-1; D unresolved. The CDR3 covers 12 residues. Trimming removed 6 bases from V and 1 base from J, with 6 bases in between.

About this clonotype itself: A much larger clone differs from this one at a single base, so this may be a read error. The V gene is TRBV27, the J gene TRBJ2-7, with D perhaps matching TRBD2 (5 bases). This CDR3 spans 14 amino acids. Germline V gene sequence: CDR1 MNHEY, CDR2 SMNVEV (reference sequence). In nucleotides, the CDR3 is TGTGCCCGCAGTTTGGGCAGACGGGGTTTCGAGCAGTACTTC. This sequence encodes CARSLGRRGFEQYF.

In its sample, this clonotype was seen a few times. The chain employs TRBV10-1 and TRBJ2-7; D remains unclear. Trimming removed 7 bases from V and 1 base from J, with 14 bases in between. Germline V lookup: CDR1 WNHNN, CDR2 SYGVQD (reference sequence). CDR3 size: 14 residues. CDR3 protein: CASNPGGNSYEQYF. CDR3 coding DNA: TGCGCCAGCAACCCGGGTGGAAATTCCTACGAGCAGTACTTC.

A few counts support this clonotype. This sequence joins TRBV25-1 and TRBJ2-2; possibly TRBD2 for D (6 bases). This CDR3 region has 12 residues. Looked up from germline, CDR1 is MGHDK and CDR2 is SYGVNS. Between the trimmed V and J ends, which lost 4 bases and 7 bases, there was a span of 7 bases. CDR3 coding DNA: TGTGCCAGCAGTGGGGGGGTCGGGGAGCTGTTTTTT. Protein sequence: CASSGGVGELFF.

This clonotype was counted ten times or more. The chain joins TRBV28 to TRBJ1-1; unclear D gene. V was trimmed by 7 bases and J by 3 bases, leaving 6 bases between them. This CDR3 is 11 amino acids long. CDR1 MDHEN and CDR2 SYDVKM come from the germline V gene. The CDR3 here is CASKVYTEAFF. DNA for the CDR3: TGTGCCAGCAAGGTGTACACTGAAGCTTTCTTT.

This clonotype was found many times. The V call is TRBV18, the J call TRBJ2-7; D call uncertain. Germline V lookup: CDR1 KGHSH, CDR2 LQKENI. The V and J ends lost 3 bases and 2 bases respectively, with 14 bases between them. CDR3 size: 15 residues. This CDR3 reads CASSPSRTTTYEQYF. Here the CDR3 DNA reads TGTGCCAGCTCACCGTCCCGCACCACCACCTACGAGCAGTACTTC.